These 30 T cell receptor beta chains came from one sample sequenced in a study of CD8+ T cells in alopecia areata. As the sequencing template, cDNA was produced by extracting RNA and reverse transcribing it. The repertoire was sequenced with immunoSEQ multiplex PCR; TCRdb's copy has only in-frame clones and lacks some. Seen here are a few hundred thousand clones, around three fifths observed once, and the top ten hold about 1.4%. Treatment defined: oral pan-JAK inhibitor, 5-10 mg twice daily. Sample: CD4+ T cells sorted from blood, taken at week 4, from a patient treated with tofacitinib. These receptors were obtained from a human donor with alopecia areata.

CDR3 sequence: CASSLKGPEQFF. In DNA form, the CDR3 reads TGCGCCAGCAGCTTGAAGGGACCGGAGCAGTTCTTC. This rearrangement joins TRBV5-1 to TRBJ2-1; D is perhaps TRBD1 or TRBD2 (5 bases each). Germline CDR1 reads SGHRS; CDR2 reads YFSETQ. V lost 1 base and J lost 10, with 9 bases in between. The CDR3 totals 12 residues.

V is TRBV29-1 and J is TRBJ1-1, with D unresolved. Trimming left V 3 bases short and J 7 bases short, with 12 bases between. Germline V gene sequence: CDR1 SQVTM, CDR2 ANQGSEA. This CDR3 has 12 residues. CDR3 sequence reads: CSVDGVGIEAFF. The CDR3 DNA follows: TGCAGCGTTGATGGGGTAGGGATTGAAGCTTTCTTT.

A few counts support this clone. The rearrangement uses TRBV10-3 and TRBJ1-1, with TRBD1 identical over 7 bases. Germline V lookup: CDR1 ENHRY, CDR2 SYGVKD. The CDR3 consists of 14 residues. CDR3 bases: TGTGCTTCTCAGGGGGGCAGGGGGAACACTGAAGCTTTCTTT. Its protein product is CASQGGRGNTEAFF.

The V and J genes are TRBV15 and TRBJ1-6; 9 nucleotides line up with TRBD1. V was pared by 1 base and J by 7 bases, with 5 bases of the junction left unmatched. The CDR3 is 16 residues long. Germline V lookup: CDR1 LNHNV, CDR2 YYDKDF (reference sequence). The DNA for the CDR3 is TGTGCCACCAGCAGAGCCCTGGGACAGGGAAATTCACCCCTCCACTTT. Translation: CATSRALGQGNSPLHF.

This clone was detected only a few times. The DNA of the CDR3 is TGTGCCAGTAAACAGGGGCCAACGAACACCGGGGAGCTGTTTTTT. This encodes CASKQGPTNTGELFF. V and J are TRBV19 and TRBJ2-2; 7 bases align to TRBD1. Germline-derived CDR1 and CDR2 are LNHDA and SQIVND (reference sequence). The CDR3 has 15 residues. Losses at the gene ends were 7 bases for V and 0 bases for J; bases not matched to a gene: 5. Together with reference TRBV19 and TRBJ2-2, the CDR3 gives the full variable domain: DGGITQSPKYLFRKEGQNVTLSCEQNLNHDAMYWYRQDPGQGLRLIYYSQIVNDFQKGDIAEGYSVSREKKESFPLTVTSAQKNPTAFYLCASKQGPTNTGELFFGEGSRLTVL.

The chain has TRBV7-8 and TRBJ2-5; unclear D gene. Germline V gene data show CDR1 as SGHVS and CDR2 as FQNEAQ. The CDR3 is 12 amino acids. V shed 2 bases and J shed 4 bases, with 5 bases lying between them. The DNA of the CDR3 is TGTGCCAGCAGCTTATTGAGAGAGACCCAGTACTTC. Its protein is CASSLLRETQYF.

The rearrangement uses TRBV7-2 and TRBJ2-3; 8 positions agree with TRBD2. Germline CDR1 and CDR2: SGHTA and FQGNSA. The J segment lost 0 bases and the V segment lost 2 bases, leaving 7 bases of the junction unmatched. The CDR3 extends over 17 amino acids. This CDR3 reads CASSLLTSGSSTDTQYF. The CDR3, as DNA: TGTGCCAGCAGCTTACTCACTAGCGGCTCTAGCACAGATACGCAGTATTTT.

This clone was recorded many times. The chain couples TRBV6-6 to TRBJ1-1; D is uncertain. The CDR3 length is 15 residues. CDR1 and CDR2 (germline): MNHNY, SVGAGI (reference sequence). V was pared by 6 bases and J by 0 bases, with 14 bases between. In nucleotides, the CDR3 is TGTGCCAGCAGCGGGCAGAGAGCCATGAACACTGAAGCTTTCTTT. Translated: CASSGQRAMNTEAFF.

The gene calls are TRBV7-2 and TRBJ1-2; no clear D. Trimming stripped 2 bases from V and 4 bases from J, with 11 bases between. The CDR3 extends over 14 amino acids. Germline CDR1 is SGHTA and CDR2 is FQGNSA. The CDR3 sequence is CASSLTGGTYGYTF. The CDR3 nucleotides read TGTGCCAGCAGCTTAACGGGAGGAACCTATGGCTACACCTTC.

The rearrangement uses TRBV30 and TRBJ1-1; D is perhaps TRBD1 (5 bases). V lost 0 bases and J lost 4, with 12 bases in between. The CDR3 contains 14 residues. Germline assignment: CDR1 GTSNPN and CDR2 SVGIG (reference sequence). The CDR3 region is CAWSVGTGRTEAFF. CDR3 nucleotides: TGTGCCTGGAGTGTTGGAACGGGACGCACTGAAGCTTTCTTT.

The genes are TRBV4-3 and TRBJ2-7; D uncertain. This CDR3 contains 15 residues. V lost 1 base to trimming and J lost 2 bases, with 12 bases between them. Germline V gives CDR1 LGHNA, CDR2 YSLEER. The CDR3 loop reads CASSQVIEQAYEQYF. The CDR3 nucleotides are TGCGCCAGCAGCCAAGTGATTGAACAAGCCTACGAGCAGTACTTC.

The V gene is TRBV30, the J gene TRBJ1-5; the D is unclear. The CDR3 spans 14 residues. Germline V lookup: CDR1 GTSNPN, CDR2 SVGIG (reference sequence). The V and J ends lost 3 bases and 0 bases respectively, with 9 bases between them. The CDR3 DNA is TGTGCCTGGAGCACGAGGGTTAGCAATCAGCCCCAGCATTTT. Translation: CAWSTRVSNQPQHF.

The count of this clone is one. The chain links TRBV6-5 to TRBJ2-1, with TRBD1 as a possible D gene (6 bases). Germline V gene lookup returns CDR1 MNHEY and CDR2 SVGAGI. V was clipped by 4 bases and J by 15 bases, with 19 bases between them. CDR3 length: 13 amino acids. In nucleotides, the CDR3 is TGTGCCAGCAGTTCCCCGCTTAGACAGGAATGGTTCTTC. It specifies CASSSPLRQEWFF.

The chain has TRBV9 and TRBJ1-6; 12 bases fit TRBD1. Looked up from germline, CDR1 is SGDLS and CDR2 is YYNGEE. The CDR3 length is 15 residues. J was trimmed by 7 bases and V by 3 bases; bases with no gene match: 2. This CDR3 reads CASSEGTGGNSPLHF. CDR3 DNA sequence: TGTGCCAGCAGCGAGGGGACAGGGGGCAATTCACCCCTCCACTTT.

The chain uses TRBV10-3 and TRBJ1-6; 7 bases align to TRBD1. V was pared by 6 bases and J by 7 bases, with 6 bases of the junction left unmatched. From germline, CDR1 is ENHRY and CDR2 SYGVKD. The CDR3 sequence is 14 residues long. CDR3: CAIRGDSENSPLHF. The CDR3 DNA is TGTGCCATCAGAGGGGACAGCGAGAATTCACCCCTCCACTTT.

The sample holds a few counts of this clone. The rearrangement joins TRBV29-1 to TRBJ1-2; a possible D gene is TRBD1 (5 bases). The CDR3 is 15 residues long. Trimming removed 4 bases from V and 2 bases from J, with 17 bases in between. Germline values: CDR1 SQVTM, CDR2 ANQGSEA. CDR3 in amino acids: CSVGSGRSENYGYTF. As DNA, the CDR3 is TGCAGCGTTGGTTCAGGGCGCTCAGAAAACTATGGCTACACCTTC.

The gene calls are TRBV4-1 and TRBJ2-6; 7 bases fit TRBD1. Trimming took 3 bases from V and 0 from J; bases not matched to a gene: 5. There are 17 residues in the CDR3. Germline values: CDR1 MGHRA, CDR2 YSYEKL. CDR3: CASSHDRVHSGANVLTF. For the CDR3, the DNA is TGCGCCAGCAGCCACGACAGGGTGCACTCTGGGGCCAACGTCCTGACTTTC.

The V call is TRBV9, the J call TRBJ2-3, with D maybe TRBD1 (6 bases). Germline V CDR1 and CDR2: SGDLS, YYNGEE. There are 16 residues in the CDR3. Trimming left V 4 bases short and J 2 bases short, with 17 bases between. CDR3 protein: CASSPGADPVTDTQYF. The CDR3 bases are TGTGCCAGCAGCCCAGGGGCGGACCCGGTCACAGATACGCAGTATTTT.

Only a few counts were recorded for this clone. The V call is TRBV21-1, the J call TRBJ2-7; TRBD2 is taken as the D call from the table, unchecked against the DNA. TRBV21-1 is reported as a pseudogene. The CDR3 runs 14 residues. This CDR3 is CASGGEARSYEQYF. The CDR3 nucleotides read TGTGCCAGCGGAGGAGAGGCCCGCTCCTACGAGCAGTACTTC.

The V and J genes are TRBV4-3 and TRBJ2-2, with D hard to call. CDR3 length equals 15 residues. CDR1 and CDR2 (germline): LGHNA, YSLEER. The V and J ends lost 0 bases and 5 bases respectively, with 10 bases between them. CDR3 in amino acids: CASSQDLLGTGELFF. In DNA form, the CDR3 reads TGCGCCAGCAGCCAAGATCTATTGGGGACCGGGGAGCTGTTTTTT.

The chain is built from TRBV14 and TRBJ1-1; tentatively, D is TRBD1 (5 bases). The CDR3 contains 16 residues. Germline CDR1 reads SGHDN; CDR2 reads FVKESK. Trimming stripped 2 bases from V and 4 bases from J, with 17 bases between. CDR3 nucleotides: TGTGCCAGCAGCCAACTCGGGACGGGCGGAACCACTGAAGCTTTCTTT. Protein sequence: CASSQLGTGGTTEAFF. Full variable domain (rest looked up from reference TRBV14 and TRBJ1-1): EAGVTQFPSHSVIEKGQTVTLRCDPISGHDNLYWYRRVMGKEIKFLLHFVKESKQDESGMPNNRFLAERTGGTYSTLKVQPAELEDSGVYFCASSQLGTGGTTEAFFGQGTRLTVV.

This clone occurred a few times. V gene TRBV29-1 combines with J gene TRBJ2-1; perhaps TRBD1 as D (5 bases). The CDR3 has 12 residues. Germline lookup yields CDR1 SQVTM and CDR2 ANQGSEA. Between the trimmed V and J ends, which lost 6 bases and 6 bases, there was a span of 12 bases. The CDR3 coding sequence is TGCAGCGTAGGATACAGGATCAATGAGCAGTTCTTC. Its protein is CSVGYRINEQFF.

The chain combines TRBV7-8 with TRBJ1-6, with D perhaps TRBD1 (6 bases). Germline assignment: CDR1 SGHVS and CDR2 FQNEAQ. This CDR3 is 15 amino acids long. V lost 5 bases to trimming and J lost 5 bases, with 13 bases between them. The CDR3 reads CASSTRQADNSPLHF. Here the CDR3 DNA reads TGTGCCAGCAGCACGAGACAGGCGGATAATTCACCCCTCCACTTT.

The chain is built from TRBV30 and TRBJ1-1; 7 nucleotides match TRBD1. Looked up from germline, CDR1 is GTSNPN and CDR2 is SVGIG (reference sequence). The CDR3 runs to 12 residues. After removal of 7 bases from V and 4 bases from J, the junction contained 6 bases not matched to a gene. The CDR3 is CAYRGLATEAFF. The CDR3 bases are TGTGCCTACAGGGGCTTGGCCACTGAAGCTTTCTTT.

The gene calls are TRBV6-5 and TRBJ2-1; TRBD1 matches 10 bases. Germline loops: CDR1 MNHEY, CDR2 SVGAGI. The CDR3 consists of 14 residues. V lost 6 bases and J lost 5; bases outside the gene matches: 4. CDR3 residues: CASRRGQGNNEQFF. The CDR3 DNA follows: TGTGCCAGCAGGCGGGGACAGGGGAACAATGAGCAGTTCTTC.

This rearrangement joins TRBV7-2 to TRBJ1-1; D is ambiguous. V lost 0 bases, J lost 4 bases, and 15 bases lay in between. From germline, CDR1 is SGHTA and CDR2 FQGNSA. This CDR3 contains 16 residues. CDR3 residues: CASSLAEWARGTEAFF. The CDR3 DNA reads TGTGCCAGCAGCTTAGCGGAATGGGCCCGTGGCACTGAAGCTTTCTTT.

This sequence joins TRBV7-2 and TRBJ2-2; weak D call: TRBD2 (5 bases). This CDR3 is built from 15 residues. Trimming removed 1 base from V and 2 bases from J, with 8 bases in between. The germline V gene has CDR1 SGHTA and CDR2 FQGNSA. In DNA, the CDR3 is TGTGCCAGCAGCTTAGGGACTTTTAACACCGGGGAGCTGTTTTTT. Amino acid sequence: CASSLGTFNTGELFF.

This chain uses TRBV30 with TRBJ2-2, with a tentative D call TRBD1 (6 bases). The V gene lost 2 bases and the J gene lost 6 bases, with 10 bases spanning the gap. In germline, CDR1 is GTSNPN, CDR2 SVGIG (reference sequence). The CDR3 runs to 13 residues. The DNA of the CDR3 is TGTGCCTGGAGTCGACAGGATCCCGGGGAGCTGTTTTTT. Amino acids: CAWSRQDPGELFF.

The J gene is TRBJ2-2, the V gene TRBV12-5; D ambiguous. V was cut by 4 bases and J by 5 bases, with 8 bases left in between. Germline assignment: CDR1 LGHNT and CDR2 FRNRAP. The CDR3 consists of 13 residues. CDR3 in amino acids: CASGSVGTGELFF. The CDR3 DNA reads as TGTGCTAGTGGTTCAGTCGGGACCGGGGAGCTGTTTTTT. The whole variable domain, remainder taken from reference TRBV12-5 and TRBJ2-2, is DARVTQTPRHKVTEMGQEVTMRCQPILGHNTVFWYRQTMMQGLELLAYFRNRAPLDDSGMPKDRFSAEMPDATLATLKIQPSEPRDSAVYFCASGSVGTGELFFGEGSRLTVL.

The gene calls are TRBV11-2 and TRBJ2-5; D is undetermined. The CDR3 is made up of 14 amino acids. Trimming pared 1 base from V and 7 bases from J, leaving 13 bases between. Germline CDR1 reads SGHAT; CDR2 reads FQNNGV. CDR3 coding DNA: TGTGCCAGCAGCTTAGGGCCCAGTCGGGTGACCCAGTACTTC. This sequence encodes CASSLGPSRVTQYF.